This T cell receptor beta chain emerged from a study of blood T cell repertoires in COVID-19 (dated by TCRdb to the early 2020s). Regarding the research as a whole: Samples covering the acute and convalescent phases of COVID-19 were provided by collaborators in the United States, Italy and Spain. The material from the prospective study consisted of cDNA or gDNA derived from T cells, B-cell-depleted T cells, or PBMCs. Deeply sampled blood TCRbeta repertoires from subjects exposed to, actively infected with, or recovered from COVID-19 were included in the dataset. The repertoires were made available in a free public database intended to serve as a resource for research on the immune response to SARS-CoV-2. The samples were drawn from the first 160 participants of the ongoing ImmuneRACE study and from about 1,200 subjects provided by 6 global collaborators. A de-identified subject ID, COVID-19 status, age in years and sex were almost always included in the sample metadata. Where available, HLA class I and class II types were taken from metadata supplied by the sample provider and were not determined by assay-based typing. Paper-wide results and their limitations: The amount of clinical and demographic metadata varied by source and participant and was provided uncurated.

With regard to this clone: Its specific antigen is unknown. Base qualities are missing; no much larger clone stands one base away.

The immunoSEQ Assay, a bias-controlled multiplex PCR, was used to amplify TCRbeta CDR3 regions from genomic DNA. The study's own analysis went as follows. The number of nucleated cells in each sample was estimated from the amplification of reference gene primers within the assay. To quantify the absolute abundance of each unique TCRbeta CDR3 rearrangement, sequence reads were collapsed and filtered. For each sample, productive Simpson clonality was calculated by taking the square root of Simpson's diversity index across productive rearrangements. Held by TCRdb, this immuneACCESS table contains in-frame sequences only and omits some clones. Under half of the omission traces to an unresolved V gene where checked; the cause of the rest is unknown. The V and J calls and clone size are taken from that table; D and trimming were inferred from the DNA. The sample table contains about 160,000 clones; only one count was recorded for roughly 84% of them. Of the sample, approximately 5.4% is held by the ten largest clones.

The CDR3, from cysteine to phenylalanine, totals 10 residues. Only the CDR3 portion is preserved as DNA: 30 bases, with reading frame beginning at the first base. The CDR1 and CDR2 encoded by the germline V gene are MNHEY and SVGAGI. A distance of 8 bases separates the germline ends of V and J, which lose 11 bases and 4 bases respectively. One collaborating source in Seattle enrolled patients while the patients were actively infected and followed the patients over time throughout the course of disease. Each collaborating institution followed its own protocols to collect whole blood in K2EDTA tubes. Collaborator samples were shipped for TCRbeta analysis as frozen whole blood, isolated PBMCs, or DNA extracted from either sample type.

The TCR was taken from a woman in her forties or fifties with COVID-19, enrolled during active disease. Recombination connected TRBV6-5 to TRBJ1-2; the D gene is perhaps TRBD1, on 6 matching bases. The sample consisted of peripheral blood. The CDR3 protein is CAAGAYGYTF. At the DNA level, the sequence is TGTGCCGCGGGGGCCTATGGCTACACCTTC.